The rows below give T cell receptor beta chains drawn from one sample of a study of blood T cells in healthy people across ages. TCRdb re-derived calls from the 5' RACE reads in MiXCR, one entry per CDR3 protein. The top ten hold 6.5% to 8% of the sample, which has about 1.4 million distinct CDR3 sequences, roughly 60% seen once. The source material was blood. These receptors were obtained from a man aged 18 to 29 in good health. The CDR3 runs from the conserved cysteine through the conserved F or W. The D gene is left open where the match is weak. Size values are once, few and many counts, or a class for expanded clones, and some rows have none.

D	V	size	J	DNA	CDR3
TRBD2	TRBV9	.	TRBJ2-3	TGTGCCAGCAGCGGACCCCAACCGACTAGCGGGGGCACAGATACGCAGTATTTT	CASSGPQPTSGGTDTQYF
.	TRBV29-1	few	TRBJ2-1	TGCAGCGTTGTCCGCAGGAGCTCCTACAATGAGCAGTTCTTC	CSVVRRSSYNEQFF
.	TRBV3-1	few	TRBJ2-1	TGTGCCAGCAGCCAAGAGGGTCAGGGGAACAATGAGCAGTTCTTC	CASSQEGQGNNEQFF
TRBD2	TRBV20-1	.	TRBJ2-3	TGCAGTGCTAGAGATCCTAAAACTAGCGCAGATACGCAGTATTTT	CSARDPKTSADTQYF
.	TRBV20-1	few	TRBJ2-4	TGCAGTGCTAGACCGCCAAGCGCCCCGAGTTACATTCAGTACTTC	CSARPPSAPSYIQYF
.	TRBV7-9	.	TRBJ2-1	TGTGCCAGCAGCTTCTCAGACGACTACAATGAGCAGTTCTTC	CASSFSDDYNEQFF
.	TRBV14	.	TRBJ2-7	TGTGCCAGCAGCCAAGAACTCGGCCTCTCCTACGAGCAGTACTTC	CASSQELGLSYEQYF
.	TRBV5-1	.	TRBJ2-7	TGCGCCAGCAGCCCCGTAGCAGGCGGCACTGAGCAGTACTTC	CASSPVAGGTEQYF
TRBD1	TRBV10-1	.	TRBJ2-7	TGCGCCAGCAGTGAGGGCGACAGGGGAGACGAGCAGTACTTC	CASSEGDRGDEQYF
.	TRBV4-1	few	TRBJ2-3	TGCGCCAGCAGCTCACAAGGAGGCCCCGGTGGCACAGATACGCAGTATTTT	CASSSQGGPGGTDTQYF
.	TRBV27	.	TRBJ1-5	TGTGCCAGCAGTTTATCAAACCTCAATCAGCCCCAGCATTTT	CASSLSNLNQPQHF
.	TRBV12-3/TRBV12-4	.	TRBJ2-1	TGTGCCAGCAGTCCTGACTTACGGGAGTGGGGTCATGGTGAGCAGTTCTTC	CASSPDLREWGHGEQFF
TRBD2	TRBV6-5	.	TRBJ2-7	TGTGCCAGCAGCTCCGTCGGAGCGGGGTACGAGCAGTACTTC	CASSSVGAGYEQYF
.	TRBV20-1	.	TRBJ2-7	TGCAGTGCTCCAGGGACGTGGGAATACGAGCAGTACTTC	CSAPGTWEYEQYF
TRBD1	TRBV7-9	.	TRBJ2-7	TGTGCCAGCAGCCATTCCGGGACAGTCGCTTACGAGCAGTACTTC	CASSHSGTVAYEQYF
.	TRBV4-2	.	TRBJ1-2	TGTGCCAGCAGCCAAGATACAGGGAGAGGCTACACCTTC	CASSQDTGRGYTF
TRBD2	TRBV20-1	few	TRBJ2-1	TGCAGTGCCCCCATAGCGGGGGGGTACAATGAGCAGTTCTTC	CSAPIAGGYNEQFF
.	TRBV6-2/TRBV6-3	.	TRBJ2-1	TGTGCCAGCAGGGCTTTCTCCTACAATGAGCAGTTCTTC	CASRAFSYNEQFF
.	TRBV12-3/TRBV12-4	few	TRBJ1-2	TGTGCCAGCAGCCCTACAGAAGTACCTAACTATGGCTACACCTTC	CASSPTEVPNYGYTF
.	TRBV10-3	few	TRBJ1-1	TGTGCCATCCGTCAAATGGGGGTGTACACTGAAGCTTTCTTT	CAIRQMGVYTEAFF